These 30 T cell receptor beta chains came from one sample sequenced in a study of blood T cells in healthy people across ages. A second PCR of about 7 to 11 cycles used a sample-barcoded 5' primer and a J-beta primer mix. TCRdb analysed the 5' RACE reads with MiXCR anew, one entry per CDR3 protein. Here the sample spans roughly 900,000 distinct CDR3 sequences, about 48% being singletons. The sample comprised blood. The receptor source for this set is a man between 25 and 39 years old in good health.

This clonotype has just a few counts. The genes are TRBV5-6 and TRBJ2-4; D not resolved. Germline CDR1 and CDR2: SGHDT and YYEEEE. CDR3 size: 16 residues. V dropped 2 bases and J dropped 0 bases, with 12 bases sitting between them. In DNA, the CDR3 is TGTGCCAGCAGCTTTAGTGCCAGCCTAGCCAAAAACATTCAGTACTTC. Translating gives CASSFSASLAKNIQYF.

This clonotype was counted once. This rearrangement joins TRBV6-6 to TRBJ2-4, with D hard to call. Near its end, the DNA agrees better with TRBJ2-7, so the J call may be wrong. The CDR3 runs 13 residues. CDR1 and CDR2 from the germline V gene are MNHNY and SVGAGI (reference sequence). The CDR3, as DNA: TGTGCCAGTTTAAGGGCCGGTCCCCACGAGCAGTACTTC. This gives the protein CASLRAGPHEQYF.

This sequence joins TRBV7-8 and TRBJ2-7; D uncertain. The ends were cut back, 1 base at V and 3 bases at J, with 16 bases in the middle. This CDR3 contains 16 residues. Per germline, CDR1 SGHVS and CDR2 FQNEAQ. The CDR3 sequence: CASSLDRVLSNYEQYF. Here the CDR3 DNA reads TGTGCCAGCAGCTTAGATAGGGTTCTCTCGAACTACGAGCAGTACTTC.

This clonotype was seen ten or more times. A much more abundant neighbour one base away suggests this may be a read error. This rearrangement joins TRBV6-6 to TRBJ2-5; 7 nucleotides align to TRBD2. The CDR3 sequence is 15 residues long. Germline values: CDR1 MNHNY, CDR2 SVGAGI (reference sequence). J gave up 11 bases and V 5 bases, and 17 bases lay outside the gene matches. CDR3 bases: TGTGCCAGCAGTAAACGGGGGACTACAACCGATGAGCAGTACTTC. Translating it yields CASSKRGTTTDEQYF.

The V and J genes are TRBV10-3 and TRBJ2-2; 7 bases line up with TRBD1. V trimming: 6 bases; J trimming: 5 bases; junction bases outside the gene matches: 6. The germline gives CDR1 ENHRY, CDR2 SYGVKD. The CDR3 has 14 residues. The CDR3 region has the DNA TGTGCCATCAGGGGACAGAGTTTGACCGGGGAGCTGTTTTTT. It translates to CAIRGQSLTGELFF.

This rearrangement joins TRBV7-3 to TRBJ2-3, with 9 bases that match TRBD2. The germline CDR1 and CDR2 sequences are SGHTA and FQGTGA. V lost 2 bases, J lost 3 bases, and 3 bases stayed unmatched. CDR3 length: 15 amino acids. The CDR3 coding sequence is TGTGCCAGCAGCTTAGGCGGGGGGGCGACAGATACGCAGTATTTT. This codes for CASSLGGGATDTQYF.

V and J are TRBV3-1 and TRBJ2-2, with TRBD2 as a possible D gene (6 bases). This CDR3 comprises 13 residues. The V end was cut by 1 base, the J end by 10 bases, with 10 bases between. Germline V gene data show CDR1 as LGHDT and CDR2 as YNNKEL (reference sequence). DNA for the CDR3: TGTGCCAGCAGCCAAGTTGGGGGGTTGGAGCTGTTTTTT. As protein: CASSQVGGLELFF.

The chain has TRBV20-1 and TRBJ2-5, with 8 bases identical to TRBD2. There are 14 residues in the CDR3. The V segment lost 5 bases and the J segment 2 bases; nucleotides outside the gene matches: 7. The V gene's germline CDR1 is DFQATT and CDR2 SNEGSKA (reference sequence). This CDR3 is CSALIQRGQETQYF. CDR3 coding DNA: TGCAGTGCTTTGATCCAGCGGGGGCAAGAGACCCAGTACTTC.

The chain employs TRBV30 and TRBJ2-3; 7 bases fit TRBD1. The CDR3 contains 15 residues. The trim removed 0 bases at V and 0 bases at J, leaving 3 bases unmatched. In germline, CDR1 is GTSNPN, CDR2 SVGIG (reference sequence). The chain's CDR3 is CAWSVQGKSTDTQYF. The CDR3 DNA follows: TGTGCCTGGAGTGTACAGGGGAAGAGCACAGATACGCAGTATTTT.

In its sample, this clonotype was seen a few times. The rearrangement joins TRBV7-9 to TRBJ2-3; D not resolved. V lost 8 bases, J lost 9 bases, and 15 bases lay in between. Germline V lookup: CDR1 SEHNR, CDR2 FQNEAQ (reference sequence). The CDR3 has 12 residues. The DNA for the CDR3 is TGTGCCAGCGAGGCCGCAGTGGGGACGCAGTATTTT. The encoded protein is CASEAAVGTQYF.

This chain links TRBV30 with TRBJ2-1; D is unclear. Trimming left V 3 bases short and J 12 bases short, with 12 bases between. The CDR3 totals 11 residues. Germline CDR1 is GTSNPN and CDR2 is SVGIG (reference sequence). Here the CDR3 DNA reads TGTGCCTGGAGGGCGGTCTTCGGGCAGTTCTTC. It encodes CAWRAVFGQFF. The whole variable domain, remainder taken from reference TRBV30 and TRBJ2-1, is SQTIHQWPATLVQPVGSPLSLECTVEGTSNPNLYWYRQAAGRGLQLLFYSVGIGQISSEVPQNLSASRPQDRQFILSSKKLLLSDSGFYLCAWRAVFGQFFGPGTRLTVL.

This clonotype was seen only a few times. The CDR3 spells CASSQESDRSDYGYTF. The CDR3 coding sequence is TGCGCCAGCAGCCAAGAAAGTGACAGGAGCGACTATGGCTACACCTTC. This chain connects TRBV4-3 to TRBJ1-2, with D perhaps TRBD1 (6 bases). Germline V lookup: CDR1 LGHNA, CDR2 YSLEER. Trimming stripped 0 bases from V and 3 bases from J, with 14 bases between. The CDR3 has 16 residues.

The gene calls are TRBV6-5 and TRBJ2-3, with TRBD2 identical over 10 bases. CDR1 is MNHEY and CDR2 is SVGAGI in the germline V gene. The V gene end was trimmed by 2 bases and the J gene end by 3 bases; junction bases not matched to a gene: 5. The CDR3 has 16 residues. CDR3 DNA: TGTGCCAGCAGTTACAAAGCGGGGGGGCGGACAGATACGCAGTATTTT. Protein sequence: CASSYKAGGRTDTQYF.

The V and J genes are TRBV6-5 and TRBJ2-7; D perhaps matches TRBD1 (6 bases). The length of the CDR3 is 15 residues. Germline CDR1 is MNHEY and CDR2 is SVGAGI. Deletions cut 6 bases from V and 3 bases from J, with 18 bases between. CDR3 residues: CASSQEGDTHYEQYF. CDR3 DNA sequence: TGTGCCAGCAGCCAAGAAGGGGACACGCACTACGAGCAGTACTTC.

The table lists this clonotype with a few counts. The chain employs TRBV18 and TRBJ1-1, with D unclear. The germline V and J ends were trimmed by 5 bases and 5 bases, with 12 bases remaining between them. The CDR3 covers 13 residues. CDR1 KGHSH and CDR2 LQKENI come from the germline V gene. CDR3 sequence (DNA): TGTGCCAGCTCAGATGCGGGCCGGACTGAAGCTTTCTTT. Encoded protein: CASSDAGRTEAFF.

This clonotype was picked up a small number of times. The J gene is TRBJ2-5, the V gene TRBV10-3; D ambiguous. Deletions cut 3 bases from V and 1 base from J, with 6 bases between. This CDR3 is built from 13 residues. CDR1 ENHRY and CDR2 SYGVKD come from the germline V gene. The chain's CDR3 is CAISEPSQETQYF. The DNA for the CDR3 is TGTGCCATCAGTGAACCGAGCCAAGAGACCCAGTACTTC.

J is TRBJ2-1 and V is TRBV12-3 or TRBV12-4, with 12 bases lining up with TRBD2. The CDR3 sequence is 15 residues long. V lost 3 bases, J lost 10 bases, and 7 bases stayed unmatched. The CDR3 reads CASSFRTSGKEEQFF. CDR3 coding DNA: TGTGCCAGCAGTTTCAGGACTAGCGGGAAGGAGGAGCAGTTCTTC.

The chain has TRBV10-3 and TRBJ2-7; TRBD1 matches 7 bases. The CDR3 contains 13 residues. V lost 9 bases, J lost 0 bases, and 5 bases stayed unmatched. Germline loops: CDR1 ENHRY, CDR2 SYGVKD. CDR3 coding DNA: TGTGCCATTGGGACAGAAACCTCCTACGAGCAGTACTTC. Its translation: CAIGTETSYEQYF.

The V gene is TRBV6-1, the J gene TRBJ1-5; tentative D call: TRBD1 (5 bases). The CDR3 is 13 residues long. Trimming left V 10 bases short and J 4 bases short, with 14 bases between. Germline V gene data show CDR1 as MNHNS and CDR2 as SASEGT. The CDR3 bases are TGTGCCACCCAGGGTTTAACAAATCAGCCCCAGCATTTT. Protein: CATQGLTNQPQHF.

The rearrangement links TRBV3-1 to TRBJ2-3; TRBD1 agrees at 7 bases. CDR3 length: 16 amino acids. CDR1 is LGHDT, CDR2 YNNKEL, per germline (reference sequence). The J segment lost 4 bases and the V segment lost 0 bases, leaving 7 bases of the junction unmatched. CDR3 nucleotide sequence: TGTGCCAGCAGCCAAGAGACAGGGTCAGTCCCAGATACGCAGTATTTT. Protein product: CASSQETGSVPDTQYF.

The V and J genes are TRBV10-3 and TRBJ2-4; D is unresolved. The J call could be wrong; TRBJ2-5 is a better fit for the DNA end. The CDR3 is made up of 13 amino acids. Looked up from germline, CDR1 is ENHRY and CDR2 is SYGVKD. For the CDR3, the DNA is TGTGCCATCAGCAGTCGGGACCAAGAGACCCAGTACTTC. Its protein product is CAISSRDQETQYF.

The chain combines TRBV4-2 with TRBJ1-2; tentative D call: TRBD1 (5 bases). The CDR3 has 17 amino acids. CDR1 LGHNA and CDR2 YNFKEQ come from the germline V gene. V was trimmed by 4 bases and J by 4 bases, leaving 22 bases between them. The CDR3 DNA follows: TGTGCCAGCAGCCCGACGGCCGAGGGGACTATAAGCTATGGCTACACCTTC. This translates into CASSPTAEGTISYGYTF.

This chain connects TRBV6-2 or TRBV6-3 to TRBJ2-7; D is unclear. V was pared by 2 bases and J by 2 bases, with 10 bases between. Germline assignment: CDR1 MNHEY and CDR2 SVGEGT. This CDR3 comprises 14 residues. The DNA of the CDR3 is TGTGCCAGCAGTTACGTCGGCAGTACCTACGAGCAGTACTTC. It codes for CASSYVGSTYEQYF.

The table lists this clonotype with a few counts. The gene calls are TRBV28 and TRBJ2-4; weak D call: TRBD2 (5 bases). Deletions cut 5 bases from V and 3 bases from J, with 14 bases between. This CDR3 has 15 amino acids. CDR1 is MDHEN, CDR2 SYDVKM, per germline. CDR3: CASSPSPGGKNIQYF. In DNA form, the CDR3 reads TGTGCCAGCAGTCCCTCCCCCGGAGGCAAAAACATTCAGTACTTC.

This clonotype was found a few times. This chain links TRBV11-2 with TRBJ2-7, with 10 bases identical to TRBD2. The CDR3 has 16 amino acids. CDR1 and CDR2 (germline): SGHAT, FQNNGV. V was clipped by 0 bases and J by 3 bases; unmatched bases: 5. Written as DNA, the CDR3 is TGTGCCAGCAGCTTAGAGGTAGCGGGGGGTCGCTACGAGCAGTACTTC. Translating it yields CASSLEVAGGRYEQYF.

The chain joins TRBV7-3 to TRBJ1-1; the D is unclear. The germline V and J ends were trimmed by 3 bases and 1 base, with 6 bases remaining between them. The V gene's germline CDR1 is SGHTA and CDR2 FQGTGA. The CDR3 is 13 residues long. As DNA, the CDR3 is TGTGCCAGCAGCTTCATGGGGAACACTGAAGCTTTCTTT. This gives the protein CASSFMGNTEAFF.

This clonotype was counted only a few times. This sequence joins TRBV5-5 and TRBJ2-1; D may be TRBD1 or TRBD2 (5 bases each). CDR3 length: 13 residues. Germline values: CDR1 SGHKS, CDR2 YYEKEE (reference sequence). V was pared by 5 bases and J by 13 bases, with 19 bases between. CDR3 DNA sequence: TGTGCCAGCAGAAATCCCGGGCAGGGAGCACAGTTCTTC. It encodes CASRNPGQGAQFF.

The chain joins TRBV2 to TRBJ1-2; D unclear. Germline CDR1 reads SNHLY; CDR2 reads FYNNEI. V lost 10 bases and J lost 6, with 15 bases in between. There are 12 residues in the CDR3. The CDR3 sequence is CATNHEGNGYTF. CDR3 bases: TGTGCCACGAACCACGAGGGTAATGGCTACACCTTC.

In its sample, this clonotype was seen a few times. The chain is built from TRBV27 and TRBJ2-7; 10 bases are a match to TRBD1. The germline V gene has CDR1 MNHEY and CDR2 SMNVEV (reference sequence). V was pared by 3 bases and J by 0 bases, with 8 bases of the junction left unmatched. The CDR3 consists of 17 residues. Here the CDR3 DNA reads TGTGCCAGCAGTTTGACAGGGGGCTCTATCAGCTCCTACGAGCAGTACTTC. Translated, it gives CASSLTGGSISSYEQYF.

The chain couples TRBV4-3 to TRBJ1-5; D gene uncertain. In germline, CDR1 is LGHNA, CDR2 YSLEER. The CDR3 consists of 15 residues. V was pared by 0 bases and J by 4 bases, with 10 bases between. CDR3 coding DNA: TGCGCCAGCAGCCAAGATCGACAAGGGAATCAGCCCCAGCATTTT. This encodes CASSQDRQGNQPQHF.